This T cell receptor beta chain is from a study of identical twins. TCRdb re-called the 5' RACE reads through MiXCR, storing one row per CDR3 protein. The table shows 470,000 or so distinct CDR3 sequences, with roughly 26% occurring only once. This clonotype was recorded many times. The sample was also linked to a second study, of T cells expressing NK-cell markers. That paper notes: Sorted T-cell subsets CD3+CD56+NKG2C+, CD3+CD56+NKG2C- and CD3+CD56-NKG2C+ were TCR beta-sequenced. Restricting sorting to alpha-beta TCR T cells was achieved in several experiments by an anti-gamma-delta TCR antibody. Topping the CD3+CD56-NKG2C+ fraction as well were these clonotypes, in four donors.

Specimen: CD4+ T cells sorted from blood. This TCR was sampled from a woman younger than 35 in good health.

CDR3 nucleotides: TGTGCCAGCAGCCTCAGCTGGGGCGGTTCCTACGAGCAGTACTTC. It is translated as CASSLSWGGSYEQYF. The chain uses TRBV3-1 and TRBJ2-7; D possibly corresponds to TRBD1 (5 bases). With 4 bases removed from V and 1 base from J, the gap between germline ends came to 14 bases. Germline V gene lookup returns CDR1 LGHDT and CDR2 YNNKEL (reference sequence). The CDR3 totals 15 residues.